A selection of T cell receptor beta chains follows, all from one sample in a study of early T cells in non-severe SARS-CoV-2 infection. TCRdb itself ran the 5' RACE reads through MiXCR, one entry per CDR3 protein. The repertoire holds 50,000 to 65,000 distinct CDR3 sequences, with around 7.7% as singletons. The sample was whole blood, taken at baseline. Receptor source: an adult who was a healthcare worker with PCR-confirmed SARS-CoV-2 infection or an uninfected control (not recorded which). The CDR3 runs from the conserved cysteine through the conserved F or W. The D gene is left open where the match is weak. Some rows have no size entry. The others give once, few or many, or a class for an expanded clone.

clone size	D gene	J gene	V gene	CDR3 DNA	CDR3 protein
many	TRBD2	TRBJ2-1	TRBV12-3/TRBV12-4	TGTGCCAGCAGCTCCGGGACTAGCGGGAGTAAATTCCGGAATGAGCAGTTCTTC	CASSSGTSGSKFRNEQFF
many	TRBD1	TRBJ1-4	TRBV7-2	TGTGCCAGCAGCTTAGCTACAGGGGCTGGTGAAAAACTGTTTTTT	CASSLATGAGEKLFF
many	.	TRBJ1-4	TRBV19	TGTGCCAGTAAATATCGACGGACAGTCGGTGAAAAACTGTTTTTT	CASKYRRTVGEKLFF
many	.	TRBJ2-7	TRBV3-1	TGTGCCAGCAGCCAATTTGGGGACGAGCAGTACTTC	CASSQFGDEQYF
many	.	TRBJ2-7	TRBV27	TGTGCCAGCAGTTTATACAGGGATCACGAGCAGTACTTC	CASSLYRDHEQYF
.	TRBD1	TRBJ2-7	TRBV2	TGTGCCAGCATGCCGACAGGGGCCCACGAGCAGTACTTC	CASMPTGAHEQYF
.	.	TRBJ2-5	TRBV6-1	TGTGCCAGCAAGAGGAGGGGCGATCAAGAGACCCAGTACTTC	CASKRRGDQETQYF
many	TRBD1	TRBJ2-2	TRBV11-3	TGTGCCAGCAGCTCGCGGACAGGCACCGGGGAGCTGTTTTTT	CASSSRTGTGELFF
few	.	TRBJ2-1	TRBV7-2	TGTGCCAGCAGCTTAGCGGCTAACAACTACAATGAGCAGTTCTTC	CASSLAANNYNEQFF
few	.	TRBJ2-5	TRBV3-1	TGTGCCAGCAGCCAATCAGAGACCCAGTACTTC	CASSQSETQYF
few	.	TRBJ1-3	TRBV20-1	TGCAGTGCTAGAGAATCCGGGAGTGGAAACACCATATATTTT	CSARESGSGNTIYF
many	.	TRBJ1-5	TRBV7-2	TGTGCCAGCAGCTTAGACCGCAATCAGCCCCAGCATTTT	CASSLDRNQPQHF
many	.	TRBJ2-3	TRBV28	TGTGCCAGCAGTTTCATCTCTCGACAGGCCTTAACCACAGATACGCAGTATTTT	CASSFISRQALTTDTQYF
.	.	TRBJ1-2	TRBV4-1	TGCGCCAGCAGCGGTGGGGGGTCCGCCTATGGCTACACCTTC	CASSGGGSAYGYTF
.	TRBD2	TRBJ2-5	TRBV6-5	TGTGCCAGCAGCCAGAAACGGGGGGGCCAAGAGACCCAGTACTTC	CASSQKRGGQETQYF
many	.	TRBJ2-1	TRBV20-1	TGCAGTGCTAGTGTTACCCGGCTCTCCTACAATGAGCAGTTCTTC	CSASVTRLSYNEQFF
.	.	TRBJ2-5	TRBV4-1	TGCGCCAGCAGCCAAGGACGCCGGGAGACCCAGTACTTC	CASSQGRRETQYF
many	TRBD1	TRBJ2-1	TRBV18	TGTGCCAGCTCCGGACAGGGAAGGAATGAGCAGTTCTTC	CASSGQGRNEQFF
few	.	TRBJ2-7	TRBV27	TGTGCCAGCAGTTTAGACTACTCCGAGCAGTACTTC	CASSLDYSEQYF
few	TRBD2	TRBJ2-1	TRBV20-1	TGCAGTGCTATCAGTACTAGCGGGAGGCTAAATGAGCAGTTCTTC	CSAISTSGRLNEQFF
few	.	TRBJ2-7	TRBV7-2	TGTGCCAGCAGCACGACCCTTGGATCCCGCGAGCAGTACTTC	CASSTTLGSREQYF
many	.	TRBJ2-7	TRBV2	TGTGCCAGCACGGGGAATGCCTACGAGCAGTACTTC	CASTGNAYEQYF